These 25 T cell receptor beta chains were all obtained from the same sample, sequenced in a study of blood T cell repertoires in COVID-19. Measured with immunoSEQ multiplex PCR; TCRdb has only the in-frame clones, and not every one. Seen here are 200,000 to 300,000 clones, about 88% observed once, and the top ten hold just under 2%. The specimen sequenced was peripheral blood. These receptors were taken from a man aged 30-40 years with active or convalescent COVID-19.

The chain links TRBV7-2 to TRBJ1-1; 8 bases are shared with TRBD1. From germline, CDR1 is SGHTA and CDR2 FQGNSA. With 5 bases clipped from V and 5 bases from J, the junction kept 10 bases outside the gene matches. The CDR3 is made up of 15 amino acids. The CDR3 nucleotides are TGTGCCAGCAGCACAAGACAGGGGACGAGGACTGAAGCTTTCTTT. It specifies CASSTRQGTRTEAFF.

The chain employs TRBV5-8 and TRBJ1-2, with D possibly TRBD1 on 6 matching bases. CDR1 is SGHTS, CDR2 YDEGEE, per germline. Trimming took 4 bases from V and 0 from J, leaving 10 bases between them. The CDR3 is made up of 14 amino acids. This CDR3 reads CASSPQGPNYGYTF. CDR3 bases: TGTGCCAGCAGCCCACAGGGACCTAACTATGGCTACACCTTC.

The chain links TRBV30 to TRBJ1-4, with D possibly TRBD1 on 6 matching bases. Trimming pared 4 bases from V and 5 bases from J, leaving 8 bases between. The length of the CDR3 is 12 residues. Germline V gene data show CDR1 as GTSNPN and CDR2 as SVGIG (reference sequence). The CDR3 DNA is TGTGCCTGGACGACAGGCAATGAAAAACTGTTTTTT. Amino acid sequence: CAWTTGNEKLFF.

V and J are TRBV3-1 (or the pseudogene TRBV3-2) and TRBJ1-2; maybe TRBD1 (6 bases). Per the germline V gene, CDR1 is LGHDT and CDR2 is YNNKEL (reference sequence). This CDR3 contains 16 residues. Trimming took off 2 bases at V and 2 bases at J, with 15 bases between the two ends. The CDR3 bases are TGTGCCAGCAGCCAAAACACAGGGCAATCAAACTATGGCTACACCTTC. Translating it yields CASSQNTGQSNYGYTF.

This clone was observed a single time. The chain has TRBV18 and TRBJ1-1; no firm D call. The CDR3 length is 13 residues. The germline V and J ends were trimmed by 2 bases and 7 bases, with 11 bases remaining between them. Germline values: CDR1 KGHSH, CDR2 LQKENI. In DNA, the CDR3 is TGTGCCAGCTCACCAGGTGGACTTCATGAAGCTTTCTTT. It specifies CASSPGGLHEAFF.

J is TRBJ2-7 and V is TRBV10-2, with a possible D match to TRBD2 (7 bases). The CDR3 extends over 13 amino acids. CDR1 WSHSY and CDR2 SAAADI come from the germline V gene. The chain's CDR3 is CAGGAGLNNEQYF. CDR3 in DNA: TGCGCAGGGGGGGCGGGACTTAACAACGAGCAGTACTTC.

This chain connects TRBV7-6 to TRBJ2-7; possibly TRBD1 for D (5 bases). The V end was cut by 1 base, the J end by 0 bases, with 10 bases between. Germline assignment: CDR1 SGHVS and CDR2 FNYEAQ. This CDR3 region has 15 residues. CDR3 protein: CASSLDEGASYEQYF. Written as DNA, the CDR3 is TGTGCCAGCAGCTTAGATGAAGGGGCCTCCTACGAGCAGTACTTC. Using reference TRBV7-6 and TRBJ2-7 for the parts outside the CDR3, the full variable domain is GAGVSQSPRYKVTKRGQDVALRCDPISGHVSLYWYRQALGQGPEFLTYFNYEAQQDKSGLPNDRFSAERPEGSISTLTIQRTEQRDSAMYRCASSLDEGASYEQYFGPGTRLTVT.

This chain connects TRBV12-3 or TRBV12-4 to TRBJ1-2, with unresolved D. V shed 8 bases and J shed 13 bases, with 23 bases lying between them. The CDR3 is made up of 13 amino acids. The CDR3 is CASSTDLPGSSTF. In DNA, the CDR3 is TGTGCCAGCTCCACTGATCTACCGGGGTCAAGCACCTTC.

Only a few counts were recorded for this clone. The CDR3 sequence: CASSQQLGSGNTIYF. CDR3 bases: TGTGCCAGCAGCCAACAGCTCGGGTCTGGAAACACCATATATTTT. The chain uses TRBV14 and TRBJ1-3; unclear D gene. The CDR3 is 15 residues long. Germline V gene lookup returns CDR1 SGHDN and CDR2 FVKESK. Trimming took 2 bases from V and 1 from J, leaving 9 bases between them.

J is TRBJ1-3 and V is TRBV14; D unresolved. The CDR3 sequence is 13 residues long. From germline, CDR1 is SGHDN and CDR2 FVKESK. The V gene lost 0 bases and the J gene lost 9 bases, with 9 bases spanning the gap. CDR3 DNA sequence: TGTGCCAGCAGCCAAGAGCGGCCGAGCACCATATATTTT. Its translation: CASSQERPSTIYF.

The genes are TRBV18 and TRBJ1-5, with D possibly being TRBD1 (6 bases). Trimming shortened V by 3 bases and J by 6 bases, and 15 bases separated the two germline ends. The CDR3 runs to 15 residues. Germline loops: CDR1 KGHSH, CDR2 LQKENI. The DNA for the CDR3 is TGTGCCAGCTCACCCCAGGGGCAGGGGATTCAGCCCCAGCATTTT. It codes for CASSPQGQGIQPQHF.

The CDR3 region is CASSPTGTSGGAFGTDTQYF. DNA for the CDR3: TGTGCCAGCAGCCCCACTGGGACTAGCGGGGGGGCGTTCGGCACAGATACGCAGTATTTT. The V gene is TRBV13, the J gene TRBJ2-3; TRBD2 agrees at 16 bases. The CDR3 runs to 20 residues. Germline lookup yields CDR1 PRHDT and CDR2 FYEKMQ (reference sequence). Trimming cost V 5 bases and J 1 base; bases outside gene matches: 12. The complete variable domain, with remaining parts taken from reference TRBV13 and TRBJ2-3, reads AAGVIQSPRHLIKEKRETATLKCYPIPRHDTVYWYQQGPGQDPQFLISFYEKMQSDKGSIPDRFSAQQFSDYHSELNMSSLELGDSALYFCASSPTGTSGGAFGTDTQYFGPGTRLTVL.

The genes are TRBV9 and TRBJ1-4; possibly TRBD1 for D (5 bases). The CDR3 runs 12 residues. Germline lookup yields CDR1 SGDLS and CDR2 YYNGEE. Between the trimmed V and J ends, which lost 4 bases and 13 bases, there was a span of 14 bases. The CDR3 reads CASSSSTRGLFF. CDR3 nucleotide sequence: TGTGCCAGCAGCTCATCGACTAGGGGACTGTTTTTT.

The gene calls are TRBV10-3 and TRBJ2-7; the match to TRBD2 covers 14 bases. The CDR3 loop spans 18 amino acids. V shed 4 bases and J 7 bases; nucleotides not matched to a gene: 15. CDR1 is ENHRY, CDR2 SYGVKD, per germline. In DNA, the CDR3 is TGTGCCATCAGTGGAGGGACTAGCGGGGGTGACGCTTTTCTGGAGCAGTACTTC. Translation: CAISGGTSGGDAFLEQYF.

Written as DNA, the CDR3 is TGCAGCGTTGAAGATTCCGGCACAGGCATGAACACTGAAGCTTTCTTT. Protein product: CSVEDSGTGMNTEAFF. The chain uses TRBV29-1 and TRBJ1-1, with D possibly being TRBD1 (5 bases). V lost 0 bases and J lost 0, with 14 bases in between. This CDR3 has 16 residues. Germline V gene lookup returns CDR1 SQVTM and CDR2 ANQGSEA.

V and J are TRBV7-8 and TRBJ2-5, with D perhaps TRBD1 (6 bases). With 5 bases removed from V and 5 bases from J, the gap between germline ends came to 15 bases. Per the germline V gene, CDR1 is SGHVS and CDR2 is FQNEAQ. The CDR3 has 14 residues. The chain's CDR3 is CASSPQGLIETQYF. In DNA, the CDR3 is TGTGCCAGCAGCCCACAGGGTCTCATTGAGACCCAGTACTTC.

The rearrangement links TRBV10-1 to TRBJ2-1, with D possibly being TRBD1 (6 bases). The V end lost 6 bases, the J end lost 7 bases, and 16 bases lay between the germline ends. Germline V lookup: CDR1 WNHNN, CDR2 SYGVQD (reference sequence). The CDR3 sequence is 14 residues long. CDR3 residues: CASRSTDRPNEQFF. The CDR3 nucleotides are TGCGCCAGCAGGTCCACCGACAGGCCTAATGAGCAGTTCTTC.

This rearrangement joins TRBV29-1 to TRBJ2-3; 7 nucleotides match TRBD2. Germline lookup yields CDR1 SQVTM and CDR2 ANQGSEA. Trimming removed 7 bases from V and 6 bases from J; junction bases left unmatched: 16. CDR3 length: 15 residues. The DNA for the CDR3 is TGCAGCGCCGAGAGCCCGGGCTTGGGAGGGGATACGCAGTATTTT. It yields the protein CSAESPGLGGDTQYF.

This rearrangement joins TRBV27 to TRBJ1-6; D unclear. Per germline, CDR1 MNHEY and CDR2 SMNVEV (reference sequence). V gave up 4 bases and J gave up 1 base, with 17 bases separating them. CDR3 length: 18 residues. In nucleotides, the CDR3 is TGTGCCAGCAGTTCACTCACGACACGTTCATCCTATAATTCACCCCTCCACTTT. It encodes CASSSLTTRSSYNSPLHF.

V is TRBV2 and J is TRBJ2-7; no firm D call. In germline, CDR1 is SNHLY, CDR2 FYNNEI. The CDR3 loop spans 13 amino acids. The ends were cut back, 6 bases at V and 2 bases at J, with 11 bases in the middle. CDR3 coding DNA: TGTGCCAGCAGCAGATTCCAGGCCTACGAGCAGTACTTC. Encoded protein: CASSRFQAYEQYF.

This chain connects TRBV14 to TRBJ1-2; TRBD1 is a possible D gene (6 bases). Germline values: CDR1 SGHDN, CDR2 FVKESK. The V gene lost 3 bases and the J gene lost 0 bases, with 14 bases spanning the gap. The CDR3 extends over 16 amino acids. The CDR3 DNA sequence: TGTGCCAGCAGCCAGACCGGGACACCCCCTAACTATGGCTACACCTTC. This gives the protein CASSQTGTPPNYGYTF.

This sequence joins TRBV5-1 and TRBJ2-7; no clear D gene. From germline, CDR1 is SGHRS and CDR2 YFSETQ. This CDR3 is 17 amino acids long. V lost 0 bases, J lost 3 bases, and 19 bases lay in between. The CDR3 is CASSLGRSALAFYEQYF. Here the CDR3 DNA reads TGCGCCAGCAGCTTGGGCAGGTCTGCGTTGGCTTTCTACGAGCAGTACTTC.

The chain couples TRBV7-3 to TRBJ2-3; 8 bases line up with TRBD2. The CDR3 is 15 residues long. The junction had 5 bases not matched to a gene; V was cut back by 2 bases and J by 4 bases. Germline loops: CDR1 SGHTA, CDR2 FQGTGA. The CDR3 coding sequence is TGTGCCAGCAGCTTAGCGGGGGGTCCCGCAGATACGCAGTATTTT. Protein sequence: CASSLAGGPADTQYF.

This chain connects TRBV3-1 (or the pseudogene TRBV3-2) to TRBJ1-2, with 7 bases that match TRBD1. Germline trimming cut 4 bases from V and 5 bases from J; bases unmatched to any gene: 7. The CDR3 consists of 14 residues. The germline gives CDR1 LGHDT, CDR2 YNNKEL (reference sequence). Here the CDR3 reads CASSREDRAYGYTF. CDR3 sequence (DNA): TGTGCCAGCAGCCGCGAAGACAGGGCGTATGGCTACACCTTC.

The rearrangement uses TRBV6-6 and TRBJ1-3; D is ambiguous. Between the trimmed V and J ends, which lost 2 bases and 0 bases, there was a span of 8 bases. From germline, CDR1 is MNHNY and CDR2 SVGAGI (reference sequence). The CDR3 contains 15 residues. Here the CDR3 reads CASSYRGNSGNTIYF. The CDR3 bases are TGTGCCAGCAGTTACCGAGGAAACTCTGGAAACACCATATATTTT.